The rows below give T cell receptor beta chains drawn from one sample of a study of technical replicates of blood from a handful of donors. TCRdb keeps only in-frame clones here, not all; method: immunoSEQ multiplex PCR. The sample includes tens of thousands of clones, roughly 95% seen only once; the top ten take roughly 0.34%. The sample comprised T cells isolated from PBMCs. The receptors derive from a human donor in good health. The conserved cysteine and the conserved F or W are not part of the CDR3 here.

cdr3_length	j_call	v_call	cdr3_aa
16	TRBJ2-3	TRBV4-2	ASSQEWREVIWTDTQY
14	TRBJ1-3	TRBV5-1	ASSLGGGNSGNTIY
13	TRBJ2-5	TRBV30	AWTTMTSAGETQY
14	TRBJ2-1	TRBV6-5	ASSYVRGDHRNEQF
13	TRBJ2-1	TRBV19	ASSLAGGFYNEQF
12	TRBJ2-7	TRBV19	ASSSRQGGDEQY
13	TRBJ1-2	TRBV5-1	ASNPSGEQNYGYT
13	TRBJ1-2	TRBV5-1	ASSLEVGVNYGYT
14	TRBJ2-1	TRBV27	ASSLTSSRALNEQF
13	TRBJ1-5	TRBV19	ASSRYRGIYQPQH
12	TRBJ2-3	TRBV27	ASSFYRGTDTQY
11	TRBJ1-1	TRBV10-1	ASSESGGVKAF
11	TRBJ2-3	TRBV5-1	ASSSDLTDTQY
11	TRBJ1-1	TRBV19	ASERTGWSEAF
11	TRBJ1-1	TRBV6-4	ATTDRRLPEAF
13	TRBJ2-5	TRBV5-1	ASSERPRDYETQY
15	TRBJ2-5	TRBV27	ASSLSTSSGVKETQY
12	TRBJ2-1	TRBV10-3	AISGDLGQNEQF
9	TRBJ2-7	TRBV20-1	SAPTAYEQY
16	TRBJ2-3	TRBV7-2	ASSTQASGTSSTDTQY
10	TRBJ2-5	TRBV6-6	ASRQYQETQY
12	TRBJ1-5	TRBV27	ASSVDRVRSPQH
13	TRBJ2-3	TRBV7-9	ASRPSGIATDTQY
13	TRBJ1-1	TRBV27	ASSSRWAMNTEAF
13	TRBJ2-2	TRBV4-1	ASSPGTDNTGELF
11	TRBJ2-5	TRBV19	ASSPTGEETQY
13	TRBJ2-1	TRBV2	ASSLEAPENNEQF
11	TRBJ2-1	TRBV9	ASSPSQGNEQF
14	TRBJ2-7	TRBV4-2	ASSQDQETPSYEQY
11	TRBJ1-5	TRBV23-1	ASQGGRFQPQH
12	TRBJ2-6	TRBV2	ASRTASGANVLT
14	TRBJ1-2	TRBV21-1	ASSNAPMGGNYGYT
12	TRBJ2-5	TRBV11-3	ASSLYSAGETQY
11	TRBJ2-2	TRBV4-2	ASSDSNSGELF
16	TRBJ1-4	TRBV25-1	ASSGYRTGISTNEKLF
8	TRBJ2-7	TRBV28	ASSFDEQY
11	TRBJ2-7	TRBV10-1	ASAGGTPYEQY
14	TRBJ1-2	TRBV9	ASSPGRANPNYGYT
13	TRBJ1-5	TRBV6-5	ASTVRENSNQPQH
14	TRBJ2-2	TRBV7-9	ASSLWTSGNSGELF
14	TRBJ2-7	TRBV4-2	ASSQVGEGGTYEQY
10	TRBJ2-1	TRBV9	ASSGSGEEQF
13	TRBJ1-5	TRBV28	ASSSGQGSNQPQH
13	TRBJ2-3	TRBV6-1	ASSPTSGMTDTQY
13	TRBJ1-2	TRBV27	ASSRRTGIDYGYT
16	TRBJ2-2	TRBV7-9	ASSTGSTAPSDTGELF
11	TRBJ1-1	TRBV6-1	ASSEGSDTEAF
11	TRBJ2-7	TRBV29-1	SCLGGTSYEQY
10	TRBJ2-1	TRBV5-6	ASKQGYNEQF
12	TRBJ1-2	TRBV2	ARTGQQANYGYT
15	TRBJ2-6	TRBV7-3	ASSFKLSVSGANVLT
13	TRBJ1-4	TRBV15	ATTRQGKANEKLF